This paragraph reports one T cell receptor (beta chain). Which antigen it targets is not known. The sample holds no much larger clone one base away, and base qualities are not on file. Receptor amplification or capture employed PCR. The instrument given in TCRdb is Illumina HiSeq 2500. To normalize quantification of the TCRbeta repertoire, the TCR libraries were built with molecular barcoding that relied on unique molecular identifiers. The public reads were quality trimmed at Q25 with fastp and then assembled into clones with MiXCR by TCRdb, keeping productive beta chains. CDR3 protein duplicates are merged, each entry listing the most common genes and DNA. In all, the sample holds around 360,000 distinct CDR3 sequences, and under 13% of those were seen once. About 2.3% of the sample is held by the ten biggest clonotypes. Reading the germline V gene (reference sequence) gives CDR1 DFQATT and CDR2 SNEGSKA. The CDR3 starts with the cysteine, ends with the phenylalanine, and has 12 residues. Of the read, only the CDR3 DNA is kept; its 36 bases are in frame from base 1. A distance of 11 bases separates the germline ends of V and J, which lose 3 bases and 8 bases respectively.

The sample comes from a study of T-cell reconstitution after alpha-beta-depleted transplantation in children listed by TCRdb under 2016. As for the study more broadly: Using TCR repertoire profiling, the study quantitatively followed how T-cell immune reconstitution unfolded in children after TCRalphabeta/CD19-depleted allogeneic hematopoietic cell transplantation.

The chain was built from TRBV20-1 and TRBJ2-1, with no confident D gene call. The specimen was PBMCs from the stem cell graft donor, collected from the stem cell graft. The TCR was taken from a human donor who donated a stem cell graft to a child with acute lymphoblastic leukemia. Read as DNA, the sequence is TGCAGTGCTAGGCCCTATATTGATGAGCAGTTCTTC. This translates into CSARPYIDEQFF.